This T cell receptor (beta chain) derives from a study of cytomegalovirus exposure and HLA in healthy donors. The primer mix had 60 Vbeta and 13 Jbeta primers. Produced via immunoSEQ multiplex PCR; TCRdb's table is partial and in-frame only. There are some 150,000 clones in the sample; 87% occur only once, and about 0.9% lies in the top ten. Trimming pared 0 bases from V and 11 bases from J, leaving 16 bases between. CDR1 SGHDN and CDR2 FVKESK come from the germline V gene. The CDR3 is 14 amino acids. V usage is TRBV14 and J usage is TRBJ2-5; D perhaps matches TRBD1 (6 bases). The material sequenced was PBMCs. The TCR comes from a woman in her 30s in good health and CMV-seronegative. CDR3 sequence reads: CASSQDHRVGEQYF. The CDR3 bases are TGTGCCAGCAGCCAAGATCACAGGGTGGGGGAGCAGTACTTC.